A single sample gave rise to the 10 T cell receptor beta chains below, sequenced in a study of control samples from healthy donors and cancer patients. The assay was immunoSEQ multiplex PCR, and TCRdb's table has in-frame clones only and misses some. The sample has around 90,000 clones, over 80% seen once; the top ten hold 15% to 20%. Sequencing used blood. The receptor source for this set is a man aged 25 to 45 in good health.

Details on this clone: The same CDR3 is also encoded by other DNA sequences in this sample. V gene TRBV12-3 or TRBV12-4 combines with J gene TRBJ2-7; 8 bases fit TRBD1. J lost 4 bases, V lost 5 bases, and 1 base had no gene match. CDR3 length equals 12 residues. CDR3: CASSRQGYEQYF. CDR3 nucleotides: TGTGCCAGCAGTCGACAGGGGTACGAGCAGTACTTC.

The V call is TRBV11-2, the J call TRBJ2-4, with no clear D. The V gene lost 5 bases and the J gene lost 4 bases, with 12 bases spanning the gap. This CDR3 is built from 14 residues. The V gene's germline CDR1 is SGHAT and CDR2 FQNNGV. The CDR3 loop is CASSPPGRKNIQYF. The CDR3 DNA reads as TGTGCCAGCAGCCCTCCCGGTCGAAAAAACATTCAGTACTTC.

In this sample, this clone turned up once. The V call is TRBV5-4, the J call TRBJ2-7, with a possible D match to TRBD2 (6 bases). Trimming left V 7 bases short and J 5 bases short, with 19 bases between. CDR3 length equals 14 residues. Germline values: CDR1 SGHNT, CDR2 YYREEE (reference sequence). CDR3 nucleotides: TGTGCCAGCTCCCTCAAGGCGGGGAGGAACGAGCAGTACTTC. Translation: CASSLKAGRNEQYF.

This chain joins TRBV21-1 and TRBJ2-1; TRBD1 is the table's D call, not checked against the DNA. TRBV21-1 is designated a pseudogene. The CDR3 is 11 amino acids. CDR3 DNA sequence: TGTGCCAGCAGCAACGGACAGGGACCGTTCTTC. This sequence encodes CASSNGQGPFF.

This chain uses TRBV5-5 with TRBJ2-1, with 10 bases aligning to TRBD2. The CDR3 runs to 14 residues. V lost 4 bases and J lost 5; bases outside the gene matches: 3. Germline V lookup: CDR1 SGHKS, CDR2 YYEKEE (reference sequence). The CDR3 region has the DNA TGTGCCAGCAGCGTAGGACTAGCGGACAATGAGCAGTTCTTC. Translation gives CASSVGLADNEQFF.

V and J are TRBV11-2 and TRBJ2-2; no definite D call. The CDR3 contains 12 residues. Germline-derived CDR1 and CDR2 are SGHAT and FQNNGV. V shed 6 bases and J shed 7 bases, with 9 bases lying between them. As DNA, the CDR3 is TGTGCCAGCAGGCTCCTGGGCGGGGAGCTGTTTTTT. Its translation: CASRLLGGELFF.

The chain employs TRBV11-2 and TRBJ1-2, with D perhaps matching TRBD1 (6 bases). Germline V gives CDR1 SGHAT, CDR2 FQNNGV. The CDR3 consists of 12 residues. Trimming took off 5 bases at V and 6 bases at J, with 10 bases between the two ends. CDR3 in DNA: TGTGCCAGCAGCGTCAACAGGGATGGCTACACCTTC. This codes for CASSVNRDGYTF. The variable domain in full, completed from reference TRBV11-2 and TRBJ1-2, reads EAGVAQSPRYKIIEKRQSVAFWCNPISGHATLYWYQQILGQGPKLLIQFQNNGVVDDSQLPKDRFSAERLKGVDSTLKIQPAKLEDSAVYLCASSVNRDGYTFGSGTRLTVV.

This chain uses TRBV28 with TRBJ1-4, with D possibly matching TRBD1 (6 bases). The CDR3 loop spans 15 amino acids. V lost 5 bases, J lost 6 bases, and 16 bases lay in between. In germline, CDR1 is MDHEN, CDR2 SYDVKM. The CDR3 protein is CASSLSTGQDEKLFF. The DNA of the CDR3 is TGTGCCAGCAGTCTTAGTACAGGGCAGGATGAAAAACTGTTTTTT.

This chain uses TRBV21-1 with TRBJ1-5. TRBV21-1 has pseudogene status. This CDR3 has 17 residues. The CDR3 DNA reads as TGTGCCAGCAGCAAAGATCATGCGGTCAGTAGCAATCAGCCCCAGCATTTT. It translates to CASSKDHAVSSNQPQHF.

V is TRBV13 and J is TRBJ2-2, with 10 nucleotides matching TRBD2. Germline loops: CDR1 PRHDT, CDR2 FYEKMQ (reference sequence). The length of the CDR3 is 16 residues. The V segment lost 5 bases and the J segment 0 bases; nucleotides outside the gene matches: 3. CDR3: CASSRSGGANTGELFF. CDR3 DNA: TGTGCCAGCAGCCGCAGCGGGGGGGCGAACACCGGGGAGCTGTTTTTT.